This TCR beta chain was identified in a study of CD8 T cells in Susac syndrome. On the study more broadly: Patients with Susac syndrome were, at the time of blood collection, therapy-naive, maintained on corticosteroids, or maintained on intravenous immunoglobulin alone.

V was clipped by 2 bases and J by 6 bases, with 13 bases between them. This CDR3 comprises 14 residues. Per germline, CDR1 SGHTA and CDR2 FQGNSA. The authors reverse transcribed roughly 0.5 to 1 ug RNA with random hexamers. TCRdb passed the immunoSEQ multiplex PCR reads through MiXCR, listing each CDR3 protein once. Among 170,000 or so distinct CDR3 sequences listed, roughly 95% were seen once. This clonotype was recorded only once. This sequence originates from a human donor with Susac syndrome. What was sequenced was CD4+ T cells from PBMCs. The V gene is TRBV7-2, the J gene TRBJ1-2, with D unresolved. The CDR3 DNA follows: TGTGCCAGCAGCTTAAATCGTGTGATCGATGGCTACACCTTC. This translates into CASSLNRVIDGYTF.